These 8 T cell receptor beta chains were sequenced from one sample in a study of cytomegalovirus exposure and HLA in healthy donors. PCR amplification relied on 60 Vbeta primers (plus 13 Jbeta primers). The protocol was immunoSEQ multiplex PCR, while the TCRdb copy is restricted to in-frame clones and leaves out a portion. The profile shows around 190,000 clones, about nine tenths of them singletons. The specimen sequenced was PBMCs. All receptors come from a boy aged 2 to 9 in good health and CMV-seronegative.

This clone was counted a single time. The chain recombines TRBV7-6 with TRBJ2-5; possibly TRBD1 for D (5 bases). Germline CDR1 reads SGHVS; CDR2 reads FNYEAQ. The V end lost 0 bases, the J end lost 5 bases, and 13 bases lay between the germline ends. The CDR3 has 15 amino acids. CDR3 bases: TGTGCCAGCAGCTTAGCGCGTGATTGGGGCGAGACCCAGTACTTC. It encodes CASSLARDWGETQYF.

The chain joins TRBV6-5 to TRBJ1-2, with 8 bases that match TRBD1. With 5 bases clipped from V and 3 bases from J, the junction kept 2 bases outside the gene matches. The germline CDR1 and CDR2 sequences are MNHEY and SVGAGI. This CDR3 comprises 13 residues. The CDR3 DNA is TGTGCCAGCAGTCAGACAGGGGACTATGGCTACACCTTC. Translating it yields CASSQTGDYGYTF.

The chain links TRBV10-3 to TRBJ1-2; 9 bases are a match to TRBD1. The CDR3 has 15 amino acids. With V trimmed by 9 bases and J by 3 bases, 11 bases remained unmatched. CDR1 and CDR2 (germline): ENHRY, SYGVKD. The chain's CDR3 is CAILGTGSLDYGYTF. For the CDR3, the DNA is TGTGCCATACTCGGGACAGGGAGTCTTGACTATGGCTACACCTTC.

CDR3 in DNA: TGCGCCAGCAGCCCCCACCTTGCGGGTGAAAAACTGTTTTTT. This codes for CASSPHLAGEKLFF. This rearrangement joins TRBV5-1 to TRBJ1-4; D is unclear. The CDR3 extends over 14 amino acids. V lost 4 bases and J lost 7, with 14 bases in between. Germline V gene lookup returns CDR1 SGHRS and CDR2 YFSETQ.

The rearrangement joins TRBV29-1 to TRBJ2-3, with 7 bases identical to TRBD2. This CDR3 contains 13 residues. J gave up 5 bases and V 6 bases, and 8 bases lay outside the gene matches. Germline CDR1 and CDR2: SQVTM and ANQGSEA. CDR3 in amino acids: CSVLSREGDTQYF. CDR3 DNA sequence: TGCAGCGTCTTAAGCAGGGAGGGAGATACGCAGTATTTT.

The V and J genes are TRBV12-5 and TRBJ2-3; 13 bases match TRBD2. Trimming took 0 bases from V and 6 from J; bases not matched to a gene: 21. Germline V gene data show CDR1 as LGHNT and CDR2 as FRNRAP. The CDR3 loop spans 22 amino acids. CDR3 DNA sequence: TGTGCTAGTGGTTTGGTCCGTGGTGGACTAGCGGGAGTCCGGGACAGTCCTGATACGCAGTATTTT. It specifies CASGLVRGGLAGVRDSPDTQYF.

About this clone: The junction does not match germline at one end; this may be a read error. The CDR3 reads CASSGPGQGNQPQHF. The CDR3 DNA reads TGTGCCAGCTCAGGCCCGGGACAGGGCAACCAGCCCCAGCATTTT. This chain connects TRBV18 to TRBJ1-5, with TRBD1 identical over 9 bases. CDR1 KGHSH and CDR2 LQKENI come from the germline V gene. CDR3 length equals 15 residues. The full variable domain, completed using reference TRBV18 and TRBJ1-5, is NAGVMQNPRHLVRRRGQEARLRCSPMKGHSHVYWYRQLPEEGLKFMVYLQKENIIDESGMPKERFSAEFPKEGPSILRIQQVVRGDSAAYFCASSGPGQGNQPQHFGDGTRLSIL.

The V call is TRBV27, the J call TRBJ2-3, with D possibly being TRBD2 (7 bases). Between the trimmed V and J ends, which lost 0 bases and 4 bases, there was a span of 14 bases. The CDR3 loop spans 16 amino acids. In germline, CDR1 is MNHEY, CDR2 SMNVEV (reference sequence). The CDR3 reads CASSLSTGRGADTQYF. In nucleotides, the CDR3 is TGTGCCAGCAGTTTATCCACAGGGAGGGGCGCAGATACGCAGTATTTT.